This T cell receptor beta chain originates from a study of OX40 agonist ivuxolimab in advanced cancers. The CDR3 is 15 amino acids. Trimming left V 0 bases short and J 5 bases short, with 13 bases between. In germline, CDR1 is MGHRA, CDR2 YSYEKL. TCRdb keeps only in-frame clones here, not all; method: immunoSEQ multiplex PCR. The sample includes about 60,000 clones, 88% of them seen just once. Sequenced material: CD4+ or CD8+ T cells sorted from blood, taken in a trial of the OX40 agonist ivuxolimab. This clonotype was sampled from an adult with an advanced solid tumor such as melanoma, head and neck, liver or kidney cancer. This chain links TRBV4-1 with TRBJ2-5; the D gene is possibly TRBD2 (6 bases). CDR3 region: CASSQDWIGGETQYF. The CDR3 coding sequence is TGCGCCAGCAGCCAAGATTGGATCGGGGGTGAGACCCAGTACTTC.